A single sample gave rise to the 32 T cell receptor beta chains below, sequenced in a study of blood T cell repertoires in COVID-19. The repertoire was sequenced with immunoSEQ multiplex PCR; TCRdb's copy has only in-frame clones and lacks some. The sample lists 490,000 or so clones, less than 90% occurring once. The sequenced material came from PBMCs or T cells enriched from blood (not recorded which). The receptors were gathered from a woman in her sixties or seventies who had recovered from COVID-19.

This rearrangement joins TRBV27 to TRBJ2-1; 7 bases fit TRBD2. V lost 9 bases to trimming and J lost 10 bases; unmatched junction nucleotides: 15. The CDR3 contains 14 residues. Looked up from germline, CDR1 is MNHEY and CDR2 is SMNVEV (reference sequence). The DNA for the CDR3 is TGTGCCAGTAACGGGGGGTATGCTTACAGAGAGCAGTTCTTC. It is translated as CASNGGYAYREQFF.

The chain is built from TRBV6-5 and TRBJ1-5, with TRBD1 matching 9 bases. Germline CDR1 reads MNHEY; CDR2 reads SVGAGI. The CDR3 consists of 15 residues. The V segment lost 7 bases and the J segment 1 base; nucleotides outside the gene matches: 5. CDR3: CASTTGGRSNQPQHF. In nucleotides, the CDR3 is TGTGCCAGCACGACAGGGGGTCGGAGCAATCAGCCCCAGCATTTT.

The J gene is TRBJ2-2, the V gene TRBV12-3 or TRBV12-4; D is unresolved. The V gene lost 4 bases and the J gene lost 5 bases, with 5 bases spanning the gap. The CDR3 spans 12 residues. CDR3 coding DNA: TGTGCCAGCAGTTACGGGACCGGGGAGCTGTTTTTT. Its protein product is CASSYGTGELFF.

The chain employs TRBV19 and TRBJ1-5; D might be TRBD1 (6 bases). The germline gives CDR1 LNHDA, CDR2 SQIVND (reference sequence). The CDR3 is 14 residues long. The V end was cut by 1 base, the J end by 2 bases, with 6 bases between. DNA of the CDR3: TGTGCCAGTAGTATAGCAGGGGGCAATCAGCCCCAGCATTTT. Amino acids: CASSIAGGNQPQHF.

The rearrangement links TRBV6-5 to TRBJ1-1; 9 nucleotides agree with TRBD1. CDR1 MNHEY and CDR2 SVGAGI come from the germline V gene. Trimming cost V 1 base and J 1 base; bases outside gene matches: 4. This CDR3 comprises 16 residues. In DNA form, the CDR3 reads TGTGCCAGCAGTTACTTCCGACAGGGGGGGAACACTGAAGCTTTCTTT. This gives the protein CASSYFRQGGNTEAFF.

The chain is built from TRBV6-4 and TRBJ1-1; 10 positions match TRBD1. This CDR3 region has 15 residues. With 4 bases clipped from V and 5 bases from J, the junction kept 7 bases outside the gene matches. Germline loops: CDR1 MRHNA, CDR2 SNTAGT. CDR3: CASSASTGGWTEAFF. The CDR3 region has the DNA TGTGCCAGCAGTGCCTCGACAGGGGGCTGGACTGAAGCTTTCTTT.

This rearrangement joins TRBV27 to TRBJ2-7; tentatively, D is TRBD1 (5 bases). The V end was cut by 7 bases, the J end by 3 bases, with 19 bases between. Germline loops: CDR1 MNHEY, CDR2 SMNVEV (reference sequence). This CDR3 comprises 15 residues. CDR3 sequence (DNA): TGTGCCAGCAAACGAACAGATAGGGGTAGCTACGAGCAGTACTTC. Encoded protein: CASKRTDRGSYEQYF.

The chain employs TRBV19 and TRBJ2-3; TRBD1 agrees at 7 bases. The CDR3 is 16 residues long. Germline loops: CDR1 LNHDA, CDR2 SQIVND (reference sequence). V trimming: 1 base; J trimming: 6 bases; junction bases outside the gene matches: 10. CDR3 coding DNA: TGTGCCAGTAGTATAGGCGGGCCAGGGGGTTTCGATACGCAGTATTTT. It codes for CASSIGGPGGFDTQYF.

The V call is TRBV3-1 (or the pseudogene TRBV3-2), the J call TRBJ1-3; TRBD1 matches 9 bases. The V segment lost 1 base and the J segment 0 bases; nucleotides outside the gene matches: 4. The CDR3 runs to 17 residues. The germline V gene has CDR1 LGHDT and CDR2 YNNKEL (reference sequence). This CDR3 reads CASSQGGQGTSGNTIYF. CDR3 bases: TGTGCCAGCAGCCAAGGTGGACAGGGGACCTCTGGAAACACCATATATTTT.

This chain uses TRBV27 with TRBJ2-1; D call uncertain. This CDR3 has 14 amino acids. CDR1 MNHEY and CDR2 SMNVEV come from the germline V gene (reference sequence). With 7 bases removed from V and 0 bases from J, the gap between germline ends came to 10 bases. CDR3 loop: CASTQRTSYNEQFF. The CDR3 DNA reads as TGTGCCAGCACCCAGCGAACCTCCTACAATGAGCAGTTCTTC.

This chain links TRBV7-8 with TRBJ2-4; the D gene is possibly TRBD2 (5 bases). CDR3 length: 15 amino acids. Looked up from germline, CDR1 is SGHVS and CDR2 is FQNEAQ. V was shortened by 1 base and J by 0 bases, with 7 bases between the two germline ends. The CDR3, as DNA: TGTGCCAGCAGCTTAGGGAGGCTAGCCAAAAACATTCAGTACTTC. Translated, it gives CASSLGRLAKNIQYF. The complete variable domain, with remaining parts taken from reference TRBV7-8 and TRBJ2-4, reads GAGVSQSPRYKVAKRGQDVALRCDPISGHVSLFWYQQALGQGPEFLTYFQNEAQLDKSGLPSDRFFAERPEGSVSTLKIQRTQQEDSAVYLCASSLGRLAKNIQYFGAGTRLSVL.

The chain recombines TRBV6-5 with TRBJ2-1; D is uncertain. This CDR3 contains 12 residues. V was trimmed by 10 bases and J by 9 bases, leaving 16 bases between them. The germline CDR1 and CDR2 sequences are MNHEY and SVGAGI. The CDR3, as DNA: TGTGCCACCTCTAGGATCGTCGGTGAGCAGTTCTTC. Amino acid sequence: CATSRIVGEQFF.

This sequence joins TRBV11-2 and TRBJ2-3, with 7 bases lining up with TRBD2. Germline V gene sequence: CDR1 SGHAT, CDR2 FQNNGV. The CDR3 sequence is 16 residues long. V gave up 5 bases and J gave up 6 bases; unmatched junction bases: 14. CDR3 protein: CASSPLGAQRGDTQYF. The CDR3, as DNA: TGTGCCAGCAGCCCCCTAGGGGCCCAGCGGGGTGATACGCAGTATTTT.

V is TRBV27 and J is TRBJ2-5, with a weak D call TRBD1 (7 bases). The CDR3 length is 15 residues. CDR1 is MNHEY and CDR2 is SMNVEV in the germline V gene (reference sequence). V was clipped by 5 bases and J by 4 bases, with 17 bases between them. CDR3 DNA sequence: TGTGCCAGCAGTCCCAGGGGGGCGGGGAGAGAGACCCAGTACTTC. Encoded protein: CASSPRGAGRETQYF.

This clone has only a few counts. The CDR3 DNA reads TGTGCCAGCCAGGGTTGGGGTGAAGCTTTCTTT. It encodes CASQGWGEAFF. This rearrangement joins TRBV7-2 to TRBJ1-1; tentatively, D is TRBD1 (5 bases). V was pared by 8 bases and J by 7 bases, with 11 bases between. Germline V CDR1 and CDR2: SGHTA, FQGNSA. The CDR3 extends over 11 amino acids.

The chain recombines TRBV20-1 with TRBJ2-7, with a weak D call TRBD1 (5 bases). CDR3 length equals 11 residues. The germline V gene encodes CDR1 DFQATT and CDR2 SNEGSKA (reference sequence). Trimming removed 5 bases at V and 5 bases at J, with 10 bases between. In nucleotides, the CDR3 is TGCAGTGCTCTAGACAGCCACGAGCAGTACGTC. This encodes CSALDSHEQYV.

The chain couples TRBV27 to TRBJ1-2, with D possibly TRBD1 on 6 matching bases. The CDR3 contains 15 residues. Trimming stripped 7 bases from V and 7 bases from J, with 22 bases between. Germline assignment: CDR1 MNHEY and CDR2 SMNVEV (reference sequence). In nucleotides, the CDR3 is TGTGCCAGCACCGAGACAGGATCCCTCCACGGTGGCTACACCTTC. This sequence encodes CASTETGSLHGGYTF.

The gene calls are TRBV2 and TRBJ1-5, with 9 bases that match TRBD1. Per germline, CDR1 SNHLY and CDR2 FYNNEI. The length of the CDR3 is 14 residues. J gave up 4 bases and V 5 bases, and 3 bases lay outside the gene matches. The CDR3 coding sequence is TGTGCCAGCAGTAAAGGACAGGGGAATCAGCCCCAGCATTTT. Its protein is CASSKGQGNQPQHF.

The CDR3 spells CASSKGEGSGFF. Here the CDR3 DNA reads TGTGCCAGCAGCAAAGGGGAGGGATCAGGTTTCTTT. This chain links TRBV21-1 with TRBJ1-1. TRBV21-1 is assigned pseudogene status. The CDR3 has 12 amino acids.

The chain uses TRBV19 and TRBJ1-2; D gene uncertain. V was cut by 7 bases and J by 0 bases, with 9 bases left in between. This CDR3 region has 13 residues. CDR1 is LNHDA and CDR2 is SQIVND in the germline V gene (reference sequence). In DNA, the CDR3 is TGTGCCAGTACTATCAGCGCTAACTATGGCTACACCTTC. Residues: CASTISANYGYTF.

The genes are TRBV2 and TRBJ1-2; 7 nucleotides agree with TRBD1. V was clipped by 9 bases and J by 8 bases; unmatched bases: 6. The CDR3 totals 11 residues. CDR1 and CDR2 (germline): SNHLY, FYNNEI. CDR3 coding DNA: TGTGCCAGTTCAGGGGGGCAAGGCTACACCTTC. Translated: CASSGGQGYTF.

The chain employs TRBV3-1 (or the pseudogene TRBV3-2) and TRBJ2-7; 11 positions agree with TRBD2. Germline V gives CDR1 LGHDT, CDR2 YNNKEL (reference sequence). The length of the CDR3 is 16 residues. V lost 3 bases, J lost 2 bases, and 6 bases stayed unmatched. The CDR3 protein is CASSQHLTSGAYEQYV. CDR3 nucleotide sequence: TGTGCCAGCAGCCAGCACCTGACTAGCGGGGCCTACGAGCAGTACGTC.

The chain carries TRBV6-5 and TRBJ2-7; D is unresolved. CDR3 length equals 16 residues. Germline-derived CDR1 and CDR2 are MNHEY and SVGAGI. Trimming removed 3 bases at V and 1 base at J, with 16 bases between. CDR3 sequence (DNA): TGTGCCAGCAGTTATGCCCCAGTGTACCAATCCTACGAGCAGTACGTC. Amino acids: CASSYAPVYQSYEQYV.

This clone was observed once. The V gene is TRBV7-9, the J gene TRBJ2-3, with TRBD2 matching over 10 bases. The CDR3 has 15 residues. In germline, CDR1 is SEHNR, CDR2 FQNEAQ (reference sequence). With 6 bases clipped from V and 6 bases from J, the junction kept 9 bases outside the gene matches. This CDR3 is CASSPTAGGRDTQYF. The CDR3 nucleotides read TGTGCCAGCAGTCCTACAGCGGGGGGGAGGGATACGCAGTATTTT.

The J gene is TRBJ2-1, the V gene TRBV5-6, with TRBD1 as a possible D gene (5 bases). Trimming stripped 3 bases from V and 5 bases from J, with 12 bases between. Germline V gene lookup returns CDR1 SGHDT and CDR2 YYEEEE. The CDR3 extends over 14 amino acids. CDR3 region: CASSWNRRDNEQFF. CDR3 DNA sequence: TGTGCCAGCAGCTGGAACAGGCGAGACAATGAGCAGTTCTTC.

Details on this clone: The sample has other DNA sequences that encode this CDR3 too. The chain couples TRBV24-1 to TRBJ1-5; possible D gene TRBD1, 6 bases. Trimming removed 3 bases at V and 7 bases at J, with 9 bases between. Germline V gene data show CDR1 as KGHDR and CDR2 as SFDVKD. CDR3 length: 13 amino acids. The CDR3 sequence is CATSDSRGQPQHF. Written as DNA, the CDR3 is TGTGCCACCAGTGATAGCAGGGGACAGCCCCAGCATTTT.

This clone came up once. CDR3 coding DNA: TGCGCCAGCAGCTTGCCGGGACTAGTCGCAACCGGGGAGCTGTTTTTT. Encoded protein: CASSLPGLVATGELFF. The chain has TRBV5-1 and TRBJ2-2; 8 positions agree with TRBD2. J was trimmed by 5 bases and V by 1 base; bases with no gene match: 7. Germline V lookup: CDR1 SGHRS, CDR2 YFSETQ. This CDR3 has 16 amino acids.

The J gene is TRBJ1-4, the V gene TRBV11-2, with D possibly TRBD1 on 6 matching bases. V was shortened by 1 base and J by 8 bases, with 14 bases between the two germline ends. CDR3 length equals 15 residues. Germline-derived CDR1 and CDR2 are SGHAT and FQNNGV. CDR3 residues: CASSLGFWGPEKLFF. The CDR3 DNA reads TGTGCCAGCAGCTTAGGTTTCTGGGGGCCGGAAAAACTGTTTTTT.

The chain recombines TRBV6-5 with TRBJ1-1, with D unresolved. The germline V gene encodes CDR1 MNHEY and CDR2 SVGAGI. CDR3 size: 13 residues. V lost 4 bases and J lost 2, with 8 bases in between. The DNA of the CDR3 is TGTGCCAGCAGTTTCCGACAAAACACTGAAGCTTTCTTT. It yields the protein CASSFRQNTEAFF.

This chain joins TRBV12-3 or TRBV12-4 and TRBJ1-3; no firm D call. Deletions cut 2 bases from V and 2 bases from J, with 4 bases between. This CDR3 has 13 residues. The CDR3 nucleotides read TGTGCCAGCAGTTTACAGACTGGAAACACCATATATTTT. It codes for CASSLQTGNTIYF.

This chain joins TRBV19 and TRBJ2-2, with 9 nucleotides matching TRBD1. This CDR3 contains 14 residues. Germline V lookup: CDR1 LNHDA, CDR2 SQIVND (reference sequence). V lost 6 bases, J lost 5 bases, and 4 bases stayed unmatched. The chain's CDR3 is CASRGTGNTGELFF. Written as DNA, the CDR3 is TGTGCCAGTAGGGGGACAGGGAATACCGGGGAGCTGTTTTTT.

The chain is built from TRBV5-1 and TRBJ1-2; D gene uncertain. The CDR3 consists of 15 residues. The germline gives CDR1 SGHRS, CDR2 YFSETQ. The V and J ends lost 2 bases and 2 bases respectively, with 13 bases between them. CDR3 nucleotides: TGCGCCAGCAGCTTAAGAGGAGGAGTCAACTATGGCTACACCTTC. This gives the protein CASSLRGGVNYGYTF.